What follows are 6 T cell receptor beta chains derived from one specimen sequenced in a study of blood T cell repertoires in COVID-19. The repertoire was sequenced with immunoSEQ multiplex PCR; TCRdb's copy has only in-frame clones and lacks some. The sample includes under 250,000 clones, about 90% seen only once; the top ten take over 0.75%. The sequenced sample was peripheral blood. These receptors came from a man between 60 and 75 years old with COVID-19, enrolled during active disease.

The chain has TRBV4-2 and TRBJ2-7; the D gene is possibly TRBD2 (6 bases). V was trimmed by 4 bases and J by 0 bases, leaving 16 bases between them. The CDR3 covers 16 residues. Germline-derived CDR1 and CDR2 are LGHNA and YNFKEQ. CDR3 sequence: CASSRTIAVSSYEQYF. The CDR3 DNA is TGTGCCAGCAGCCGGACCATAGCGGTTAGCTCCTACGAGCAGTACTTC.

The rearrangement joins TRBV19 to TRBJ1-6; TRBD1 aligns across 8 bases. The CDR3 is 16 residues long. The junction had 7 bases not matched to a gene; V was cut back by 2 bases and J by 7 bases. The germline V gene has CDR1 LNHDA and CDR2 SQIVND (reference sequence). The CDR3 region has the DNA TGTGCCAGTAGTATACAGGGACACAGGGGGAATTCACCCCTCCACTTT. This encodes CASSIQGHRGNSPLHF.

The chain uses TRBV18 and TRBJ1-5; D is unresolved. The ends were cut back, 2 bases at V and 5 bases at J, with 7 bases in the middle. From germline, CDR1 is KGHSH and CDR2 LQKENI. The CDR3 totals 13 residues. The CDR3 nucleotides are TGTGCCAGCTCACCAATGCGCGATCAGCCCCAGCATTTT. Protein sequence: CASSPMRDQPQHF.

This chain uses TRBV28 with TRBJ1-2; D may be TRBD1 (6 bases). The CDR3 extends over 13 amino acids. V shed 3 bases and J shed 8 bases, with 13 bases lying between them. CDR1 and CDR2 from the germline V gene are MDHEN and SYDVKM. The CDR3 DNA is TGTGCCAGCAGTTTCGCGGGGGGCGGCGGCTACACCTTC. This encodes CASSFAGGGGYTF.

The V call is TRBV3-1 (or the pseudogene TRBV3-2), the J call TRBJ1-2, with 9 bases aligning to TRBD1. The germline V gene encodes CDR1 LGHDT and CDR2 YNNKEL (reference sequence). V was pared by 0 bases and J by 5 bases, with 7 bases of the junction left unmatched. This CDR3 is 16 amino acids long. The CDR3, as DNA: TGTGCCAGCAGCCAAGAGGAATTTGGGACAGGGTATGGCTACACCTTC. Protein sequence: CASSQEEFGTGYGYTF.

Here the CDR3 DNA reads TGTGCCAGCAGCCAAGTATCAGGGGATAATTCACCCCTCCACTTT. The encoded protein is CASSQVSGDNSPLHF. The chain couples TRBV4-2 to TRBJ1-6, with a possible D match to TRBD1 (6 bases). Germline V gene data show CDR1 as LGHNA and CDR2 as YNFKEQ. CDR3 length: 15 residues. V was trimmed by 1 base and J by 5 bases, leaving 9 bases between them.